A selection of T cell receptor beta chains follows, all from one sample in a study of blood T cell repertoires in COVID-19. The repertoire was sequenced with immunoSEQ multiplex PCR; TCRdb's copy has only in-frame clones and lacks some. The data show about 190,000 clones, roughly 82% seen once. The sequenced sample was PBMCs or T cells enriched from blood (not recorded which). Receptors originate from a woman aged 60-75 years with acute COVID-19. The CDR3 runs from the conserved cysteine through the conserved F or W. D genes are given only for firm matches. For some rows the clone size is stated as once, few or many, or as a class when expanded; others skip it.

clone size,J gene,D gene,V gene,CDR3 DNA,CDR3 protein
few,TRBJ2-7,.,TRBV5-1,TGCGCCAGCAGCTTGCCCGGGAATGCCTACGAGCAGTACTTC,CASSLPGNAYEQYF
.,TRBJ2-1,TRBD1,TRBV5-5,TGTGCCAGCAGCTTGGGGCGTGGGACAGGTTACAATGAGCAGTTCTTC,CASSLGRGTGYNEQFF
.,TRBJ2-5,TRBD2,TRBV28,TGTGCCAGCAGTTTAGGAGCGGGGGGGCAAGAGACCCAGTACTTC,CASSLGAGGQETQYF
.,TRBJ1-2,.,TRBV7-2,TGTGCCAGCAGCTTAGACAAAAACTATGGCTACACCTTC,CASSLDKNYGYTF
.,TRBJ2-4,.,TRBV5-1,TGCGCCAGCAGCCCTTTTGCGGATGCGAAAAACATTCAGTACTTC,CASSPFADAKNIQYF
.,TRBJ2-1,TRBD2,TRBV11-2,TGTGCCAGCAGCTCAGGACTAGTCGGACGGTTCTTC,CASSSGLVGRFF
.,TRBJ1-1,.,TRBV11-2,TGTGCCAGCAGCTTAGATCAAGGGAGCAACACTGAAGCTTTCTTT,CASSLDQGSNTEAFF
many,TRBJ2-7,TRBD1,TRBV28,TGTGCCAGCAGTTTGGGCAGGGGGCTCTACGAGCAGTACTTC,CASSLGRGLYEQYF
.,TRBJ2-1,.,TRBV7-6,TGTGCCAGCAGCTTATGGGGTGGAGGGAGCTCCTACAATGAGCAGTTCTTC,CASSLWGGGSSYNEQFF
.,TRBJ2-3,.,TRBV5-4,TGTGCCAGCAGCGGAACAGGGGGGGACACGCAGTATTTT,CASSGTGGDTQYF
.,TRBJ2-5,TRBD2,TRBV9,TGTGCCAGCAGCGTAGCGTCTAGCGGGGGGCGAGAGACCCAGTACTTC,CASSVASSGGRETQYF
.,TRBJ1-6,.,TRBV6-2/TRBV6-3,TGTGCCAGCAGTTTCAGGCGCAATAATTCACCCCTCCACTTT,CASSFRRNNSPLHF
.,TRBJ2-2,TRBD1,TRBV27,TGTGCCAGCAGGCGGGACAGGGGGGCTCGTGACACCGGGGAGCTGTTTTTT,CASRRDRGARDTGELFF
.,TRBJ1-2,TRBD1,TRBV5-4,TGTGCCAGCAGCTCCCTGGGACAGGGTCGGGGCTACACCTTC,CASSSLGQGRGYTF
once,TRBJ1-5,.,TRBV6-6,TGTGCCTCTTTCGGGAATTCTCAGCCCCAGCATTTT,CASFGNSQPQHF
.,TRBJ2-3,TRBD2,TRBV29-1,TGCAGCGTTGAGTGGGGGGGAAACACAGATACGCAGTATTTT,CSVEWGGNTDTQYF
.,TRBJ2-7,TRBD2,TRBV6-5,TGTGCCAGCAGTTATTCCGGACTAGCGTCCGTCCACGAGCAGTACTTC,CASSYSGLASVHEQYF
.,TRBJ2-1,TRBD2,TRBV6-2/TRBV6-3,TGTGCCAGCAGTTCTAGTGCATTTAGCGGGAGCTACAATGAGCAGTTCTTC,CASSSSAFSGSYNEQFF
.,TRBJ1-6,.,TRBV5-4,TGTGCCAGCAGCACAGGGCAGGGTTATTCACCCCTCCACTTT,CASSTGQGYSPLHF
few,TRBJ1-1,.,TRBV12-3/TRBV12-4,TGTGCCAGCAACCCCGGGCAGGGGTCTTTT,CASNPGQGSF
.,TRBJ1-6,.,TRBV10-1,TGCGCCAGCAGTGGGGAGACCAATTCACCCCTCCACTTT,CASSGETNSPLHF
.,TRBJ2-1,TRBD1,TRBV12-3/TRBV12-4,TGTGCCAGCACCCGGACAGGAGACAATGAGCAGTTCTTC,CASTRTGDNEQFF
.,TRBJ1-2,.,TRBV7-9,TGTGCCAGCAGCTTAATGGGCAGGGGTGATCGCTACACCTTC,CASSLMGRGDRYTF
.,TRBJ2-3,.,TRBV5-1,TGCGCCAGCAGATCCTCCGGGACACCCACAGATACGCAGTATTTT,CASRSSGTPTDTQYF
.,TRBJ2-2,TRBD2,TRBV6-2/TRBV6-3,TGTGCCAGCAGTTACGTGATAGCGGGAGCCGGGGAGCTGTTTTTT,CASSYVIAGAGELFF
.,TRBJ2-1,.,TRBV5-1,TGCGCCAGCAGACCCCAGGGATACAATGAGCAGTTCTTC,CASRPQGYNEQFF
.,TRBJ2-6,.,TRBV6-6,TGTGCCAGCAGTCCCGGACAGACTGGGGCCAACGTCCTGACTTTC,CASSPGQTGANVLTF
.,TRBJ2-2,TRBD2,TRBV4-3,TGCGCCAGCAGCCAAGGGGGACTAGCGGGGGGCACGAACACCGGGGAGCTGTTTTTT,CASSQGGLAGGTNTGELFF
.,TRBJ2-2,.,TRBV18,TGTGCCAGCTCCGAGCGGACTAACACCGGGGAGCTGTTTTTT,CASSERTNTGELFF
.,TRBJ1-1,.,TRBV10-3,TGTGCCATCAGTGCTCCTCGGGGCACTGAAGCTTTCTTT,CAISAPRGTEAFF
.,TRBJ2-5,TRBD1,TRBV14,TGTGCCAGCAGCCCCCGGGACAGGGGGTTTGGGACCCAGTACTTC,CASSPRDRGFGTQYF
once,TRBJ2-7,TRBD2,TRBV24-1,TGTGCCACCAGTGGCTTGACTAGCAGCTACGAGCAGTACTTC,CATSGLTSSYEQYF
.,TRBJ2-1,TRBD2,TRBV3-1/TRBV3-2,TGTGCCAGCAGCCACTTGGCGGGGGGAAGGAATGAGCAGTTCTTC,CASSHLAGGRNEQFF
.,TRBJ2-4,.,TRBV15,TGTGCCACCAGCACACTGGGGGGACGAGAGAAAAACATTCAGTACTTC,CATSTLGGREKNIQYF
.,TRBJ1-1,TRBD1,TRBV5-5,TGTGCCAGCAGCTTCATTACAGGGGTGAACACTGAAGCTTTCTTT,CASSFITGVNTEAFF
.,TRBJ1-1,.,TRBV9,TGTGCCAGCAGCCCTAGAGGGACTGGGAGCACTGAAGCTTTCTTT,CASSPRGTGSTEAFF
.,TRBJ1-2,TRBD1,TRBV5-6,TGTGCCAGCAGCTTGGGACAGGGGGATGGCTACACCTTC,CASSLGQGDGYTF
.,TRBJ1-3,.,TRBV4-2,TGTGCCAGCAGCATTTTCGGGGGACGCTCTGGAAACACCATATATTTT,CASSIFGGRSGNTIYF